Sequencing of this T cell receptor (beta chain) was carried out in a study of blood T cell repertoires in COVID-19. Study background: Acute and convalescent COVID-19 specimens originated in the United States, Italy and Spain. PBMCs, B-cell-depleted T cells, or T cells provided the cDNA or gDNA that made up the material.

Germline V gene lookup returns CDR1 SGHTA and CDR2 FQGNSA. The CDR3 spans 15 residues. Trimming shortened V by 4 bases and J by 4 bases, and 16 bases separated the two germline ends. Generated by immunoSEQ multiplex PCR, the TCRdb table keeps only in-frame clones and is missing some. The sample records around 63,000 clones, around 87% being singletons. The chain has TRBV7-2 and TRBJ1-2, with unresolved D. Sequencing was performed on peripheral blood. The TCR was taken from a woman aged 55-69 years with acute or convalescent COVID-19. CDR3 sequence reads: CASSYRHLSRYGYTF. The CDR3 nucleotides read TGTGCCAGCAGCTACCGACACCTATCCCGCTATGGCTACACCTTC.